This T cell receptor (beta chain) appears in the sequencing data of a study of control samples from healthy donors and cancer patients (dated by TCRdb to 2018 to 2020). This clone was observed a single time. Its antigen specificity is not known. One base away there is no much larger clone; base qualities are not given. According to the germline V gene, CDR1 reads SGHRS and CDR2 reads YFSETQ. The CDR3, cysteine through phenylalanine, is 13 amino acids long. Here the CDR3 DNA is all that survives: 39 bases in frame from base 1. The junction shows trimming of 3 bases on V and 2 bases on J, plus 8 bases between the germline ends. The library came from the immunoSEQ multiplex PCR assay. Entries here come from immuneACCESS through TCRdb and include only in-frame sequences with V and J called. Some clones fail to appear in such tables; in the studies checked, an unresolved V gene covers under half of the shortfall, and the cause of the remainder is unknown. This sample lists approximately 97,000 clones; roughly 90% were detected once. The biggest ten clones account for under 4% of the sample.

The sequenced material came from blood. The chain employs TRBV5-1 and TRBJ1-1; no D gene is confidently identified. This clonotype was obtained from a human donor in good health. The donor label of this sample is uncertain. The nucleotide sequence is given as TGCGCCAGCAGCTCGCGAATAAACACTGAAGCTTTCTTT. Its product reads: CASSSRINTEAFF.